This TCR beta chain was observed in a study of T-cell memory formation after mild COVID-19. Study findings and constraints: Researchers found some responding clones in pre-infection memory, a sign that cross-reactive memory joined.

MiXCR, applied by TCRdb to the 5' RACE reads, yields one record per CDR3 protein. The table has approximately 200,000 distinct CDR3 sequences, around 16% seen once. Per the germline V gene, CDR1 is SGHTA and CDR2 is FQGTGA. This CDR3 is built from 15 residues. V lost 5 bases, J lost 0 bases, and 11 bases lay in between. In regard to this clonotype: Its antigen is unidentified.

The J gene is TRBJ1-5, the V gene TRBV7-3; TRBD1 might be the D (6 bases). Sequenced sample: PBMCs or a T cell subset sorted from them (not recorded which). This clonotype was sampled from an adult woman who had mild COVID-19 (a few samples of this study predate the infection). Cell type and time point are not known. The CDR3 nucleotides read TGTGCCAGCAGCCTCAGGGGTATTAGCAATCAGCCCCAGCATTTT. Protein sequence: CASSLRGISNQPQHF.